This T cell receptor (beta chain) was recovered during a study of T cell clonotyping in hematopoietic cell transplantation. Germline V gene sequence: CDR1 SGHAT, CDR2 FQDESV (reference sequence). The CDR3 loop spans 14 amino acids. V dropped 4 bases and J dropped 4 bases, with 13 bases sitting between them. For this clone: What it binds is unknown.

Study observations and caveats: Graft donor and pretransplant recipient Inverse Simpson Index values predicted broader posttransplant TCR diversity. Without cell sorting, CD4 versus CD8 contributions remain unresolved. After transplant, recipient diversity fell while pathologically expanded clonotypes grew through day 180.

The method was immunoSEQ multiplex PCR; TCRdb's version includes in-frame clones alone and lacks a portion of them. The sample has roughly 38,000 clones, over 80% seen once. The chain is built from TRBV11-1 and TRBJ1-2; D remains ambiguous. Sequencing was done on a sample of peripheral blood mononuclear cells. The clonotype comes from a woman in her forties in good health. Some clones in this sample may be carry-over from other donors' samples. The CDR3 loop reads CASSSEVFGYGYTF. The CDR3 DNA reads as TGTGCCAGCAGCTCCGAGGTCTTTGGCTATGGCTACACCTTC.